This is a list of T cell receptor beta chains from one sample in a study of blood T cell repertoires in COVID-19. Profiling relied on immunoSEQ multiplex PCR, and the TCRdb table lists in-frame clones only, not all of them. The sample holds about 110,000 clones, over 80% seen once. The sample taken for sequencing was peripheral blood. Receptor source: a human donor in a cohort sampled during active COVID-19. The CDR3 runs from the conserved cysteine through the conserved F or W.

v_gene | CDR3aa
TRBV4-2 | CASSQDRGGRGYGYTF
TRBV7-9 | CASSPSLNTEAFF
TRBV7-6 | CASSRGGTSYNEQFF
TRBV6-1 | CASSEWAGEAKNIQYF
TRBV6-5 | CASSQRGGTDTQYF
TRBV6-2/TRBV6-3 | CASTPLKGSAGMYEQYF
TRBV6-1 | CASSEDRGDYYSNQPQHF
TRBV5-6 | CASSQPLDSSPLHF
TRBV27 | CASSLSSGASQETQYF
TRBV28 | CASRPTYGTGYTGELFF
TRBV24-1 | CATSDVTGHHGYTF
TRBV7-3 | CASSFAQEDTQYF
TRBV18 | CASSPLGQGAGEQYF
TRBV5-1 | CASSLGFGSGYEQFF
TRBV9 | CASSLEGVSYEQYF
TRBV3-1/TRBV3-2 | CASSQSDRLNQPQHF
TRBV6-5 | CASSPIVTGAYEQYF
TRBV7-8 | CASSLVRLAGGETQYF
TRBV18 | CASSPTEREQYF
TRBV27 | CASSTTGTIGYTF
TRBV5-1 | CASSLIGGNEQFF
TRBV7-6 | CASSRDRGPFLAHEQYF
TRBV6-5 | CASSRPGWAGNTIYF
TRBV5-6 | CASSLGELTYNEQFF
TRBV27 | CASRLIPGSHEQYF
TRBV9 | CASSAGLAEGYEQYF
TRBV24-1 | CATSDSGDRLSANYGYTF
TRBV19 | CASGLAGTETQYF
TRBV6-5 | CASSRGQGSPQFF
TRBV7-9 | CASRRQGIFGYTF
TRBV5-4 | CASSLGGTSPGETQYF
TRBV4-3 | CASSQSDRGHYGYTF
TRBV12-3/TRBV12-4 | CASSPPRGYGYTF
TRBV7-3 | CASSQVGANVLTF
TRBV7-9 | CASSANRGPDTQYF
TRBV18 | CASSPLAAGETGELFF
TRBV3-1/TRBV3-2 | CASSQGQGEAFF
TRBV18 | CASSPSPWGYTF
TRBV29-1 | CSAARGDRANEKLFF
TRBV9 | CASSVDPTTDTQYF
TRBV3-1/TRBV3-2 | CASSQIAGGRDEQYF
TRBV20-1 | CSASERAQETQYF
TRBV2 | CASSEGHSYEQYF
TRBV9 | CASSSHWSSYEGSYGYTF
TRBV19 | CASSTRGVTTNEKLFF
TRBV20-1 | CSASPAGGTNEQFF
TRBV19 | CASSRYLYGYTF
TRBV5-5 | CASSLVGGDNEQFF
TRBV6-5 | CASSYSAQGDQPQHF
TRBV28 | CASSSSGSSYEQYF
TRBV10-3 | CAISESGQGAYEQYF
TRBV6-1 | CASSEGTLRYGYTF
TRBV5-1 | CASRYTSGGETQYF
TRBV5-6 | CASSQLATNEQFF
TRBV10-3 | CAISEFRNTEAFF